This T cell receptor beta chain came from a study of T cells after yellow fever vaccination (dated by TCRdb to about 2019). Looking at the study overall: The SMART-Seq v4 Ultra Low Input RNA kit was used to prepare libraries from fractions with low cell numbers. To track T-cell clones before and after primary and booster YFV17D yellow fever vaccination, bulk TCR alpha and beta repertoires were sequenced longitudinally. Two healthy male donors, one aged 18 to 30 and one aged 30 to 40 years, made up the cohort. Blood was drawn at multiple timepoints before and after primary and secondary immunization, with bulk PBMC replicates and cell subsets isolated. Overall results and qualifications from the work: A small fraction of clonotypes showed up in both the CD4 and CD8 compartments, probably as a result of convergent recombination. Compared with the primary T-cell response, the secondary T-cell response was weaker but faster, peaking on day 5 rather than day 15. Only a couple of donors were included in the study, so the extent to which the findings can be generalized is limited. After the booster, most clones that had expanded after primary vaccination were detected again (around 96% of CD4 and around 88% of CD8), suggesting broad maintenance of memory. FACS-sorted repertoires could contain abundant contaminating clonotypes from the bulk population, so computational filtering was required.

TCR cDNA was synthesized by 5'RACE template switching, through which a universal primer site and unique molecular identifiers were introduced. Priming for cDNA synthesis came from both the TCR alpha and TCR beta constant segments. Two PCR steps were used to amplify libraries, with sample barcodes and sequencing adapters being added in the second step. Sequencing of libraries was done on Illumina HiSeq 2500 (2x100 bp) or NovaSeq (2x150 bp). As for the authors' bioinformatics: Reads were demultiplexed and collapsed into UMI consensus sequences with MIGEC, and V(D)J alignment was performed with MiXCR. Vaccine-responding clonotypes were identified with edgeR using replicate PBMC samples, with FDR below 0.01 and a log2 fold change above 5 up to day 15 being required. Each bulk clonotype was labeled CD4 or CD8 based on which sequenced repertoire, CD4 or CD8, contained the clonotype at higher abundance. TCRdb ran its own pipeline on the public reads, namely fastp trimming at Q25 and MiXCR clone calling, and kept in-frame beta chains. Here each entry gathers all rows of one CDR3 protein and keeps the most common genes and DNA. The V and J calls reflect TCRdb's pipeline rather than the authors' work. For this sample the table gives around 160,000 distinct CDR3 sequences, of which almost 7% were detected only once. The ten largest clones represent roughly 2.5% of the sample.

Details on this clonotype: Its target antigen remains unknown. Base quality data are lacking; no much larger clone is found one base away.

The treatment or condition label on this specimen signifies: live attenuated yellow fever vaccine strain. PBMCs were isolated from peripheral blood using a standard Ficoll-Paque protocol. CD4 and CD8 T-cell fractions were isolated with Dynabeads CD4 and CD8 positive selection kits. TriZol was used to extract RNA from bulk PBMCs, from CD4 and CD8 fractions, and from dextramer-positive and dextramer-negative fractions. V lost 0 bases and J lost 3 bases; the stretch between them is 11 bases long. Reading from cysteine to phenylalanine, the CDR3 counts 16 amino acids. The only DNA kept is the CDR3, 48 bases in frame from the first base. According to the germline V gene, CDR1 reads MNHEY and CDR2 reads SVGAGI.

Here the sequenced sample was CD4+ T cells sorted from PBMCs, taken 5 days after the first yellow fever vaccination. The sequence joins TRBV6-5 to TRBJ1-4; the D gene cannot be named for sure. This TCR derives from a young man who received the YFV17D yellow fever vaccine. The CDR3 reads CASSYSRELANEKLFF. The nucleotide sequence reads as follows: TGTGCCAGCAGTTACTCGCGGGAGTTGGCTAATGAAAAACTGTTTTTT.